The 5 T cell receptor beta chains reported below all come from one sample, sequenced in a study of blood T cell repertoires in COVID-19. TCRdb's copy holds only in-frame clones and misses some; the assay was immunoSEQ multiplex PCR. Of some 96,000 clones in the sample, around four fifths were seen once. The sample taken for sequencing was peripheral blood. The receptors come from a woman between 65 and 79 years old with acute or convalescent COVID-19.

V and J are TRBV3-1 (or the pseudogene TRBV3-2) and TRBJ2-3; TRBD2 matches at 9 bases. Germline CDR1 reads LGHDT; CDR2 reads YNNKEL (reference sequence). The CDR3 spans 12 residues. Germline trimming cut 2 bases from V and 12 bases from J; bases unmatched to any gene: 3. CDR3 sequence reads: CASSQTSGYQYF. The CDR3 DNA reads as TGTGCCAGCAGCCAAACTAGCGGGTATCAGTATTTT.

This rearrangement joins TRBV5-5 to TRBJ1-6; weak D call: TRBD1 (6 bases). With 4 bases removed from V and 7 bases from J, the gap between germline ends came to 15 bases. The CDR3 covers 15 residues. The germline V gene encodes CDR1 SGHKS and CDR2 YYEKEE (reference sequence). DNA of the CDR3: TGTGCCAGCAGCCCTACAGGGATTCTAAATTCACCCCTCCACTTT. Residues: CASSPTGILNSPLHF.

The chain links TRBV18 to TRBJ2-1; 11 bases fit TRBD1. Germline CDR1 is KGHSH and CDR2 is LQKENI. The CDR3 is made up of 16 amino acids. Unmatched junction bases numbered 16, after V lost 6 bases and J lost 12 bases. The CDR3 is CASSSPLKDRGLGQFF. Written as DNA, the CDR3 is TGTGCCAGCTCGTCACCTCTTAAGGACAGGGGGCTCGGGCAGTTCTTC.

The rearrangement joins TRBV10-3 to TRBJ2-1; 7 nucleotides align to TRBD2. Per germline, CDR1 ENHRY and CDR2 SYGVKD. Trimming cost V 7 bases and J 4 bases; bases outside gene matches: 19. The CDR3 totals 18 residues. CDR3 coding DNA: TGTGCCATCAATGACCCGTATTCCCGAGCCGGGGGGTACAATGAGCAGTTCTTC. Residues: CAINDPYSRAGGYNEQFF.

CDR3 bases: TGTGCCAGTGGAGAGACAGTCAGGGGCGAGCAGTACTTC. Protein sequence: CASGETVRGEQYF. The chain has TRBV19 and TRBJ2-7, with TRBD1 as a possible D gene (6 bases). Germline loops: CDR1 LNHDA, CDR2 SQIVND (reference sequence). The CDR3 spans 13 residues. V lost 8 bases and J 6 bases, leaving 17 bases between the germline ends.